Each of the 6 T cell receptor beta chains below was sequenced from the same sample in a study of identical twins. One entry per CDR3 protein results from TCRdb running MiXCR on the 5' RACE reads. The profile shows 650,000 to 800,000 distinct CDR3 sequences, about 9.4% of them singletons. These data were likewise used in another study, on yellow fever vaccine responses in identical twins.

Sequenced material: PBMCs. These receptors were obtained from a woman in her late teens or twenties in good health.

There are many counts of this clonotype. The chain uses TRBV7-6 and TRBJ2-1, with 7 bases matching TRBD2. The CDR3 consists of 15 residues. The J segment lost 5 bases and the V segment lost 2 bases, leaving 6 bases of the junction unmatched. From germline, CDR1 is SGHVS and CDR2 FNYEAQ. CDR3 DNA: TGTGCCAGCAGCTTACCCCCTCTAGCGGACAATGAGCAGTTCTTC. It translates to CASSLPPLADNEQFF.

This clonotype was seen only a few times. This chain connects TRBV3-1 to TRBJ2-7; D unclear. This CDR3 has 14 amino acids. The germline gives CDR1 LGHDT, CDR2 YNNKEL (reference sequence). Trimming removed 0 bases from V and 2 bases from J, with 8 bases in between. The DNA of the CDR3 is TGTGCCAGCAGCCAAGATGCCAGCACCTACGAGCAGTACTTC. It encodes CASSQDASTYEQYF.

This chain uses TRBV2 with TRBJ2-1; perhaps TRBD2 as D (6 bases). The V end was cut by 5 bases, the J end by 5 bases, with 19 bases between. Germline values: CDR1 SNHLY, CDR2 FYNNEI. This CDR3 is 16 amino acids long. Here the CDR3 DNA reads TGTGCCAGCAGTTTTACACGCGGGACTCCTGACAATGAGCAGTTCTTC. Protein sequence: CASSFTRGTPDNEQFF.

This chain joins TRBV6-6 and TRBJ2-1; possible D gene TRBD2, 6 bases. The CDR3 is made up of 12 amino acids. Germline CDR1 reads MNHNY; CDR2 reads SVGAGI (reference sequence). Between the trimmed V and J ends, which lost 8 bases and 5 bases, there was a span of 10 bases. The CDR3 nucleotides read TGTGCCAGCCGGACGGGAGACAATGAGCAGTTCTTC. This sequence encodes CASRTGDNEQFF.

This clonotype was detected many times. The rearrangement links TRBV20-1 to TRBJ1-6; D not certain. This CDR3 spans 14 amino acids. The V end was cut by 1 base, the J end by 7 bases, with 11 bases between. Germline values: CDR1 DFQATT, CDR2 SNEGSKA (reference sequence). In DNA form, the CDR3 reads TGCAGTGCTAGAGCAGCTCTGGAGAATTCACCCCTCCACTTT. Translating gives CSARAALENSPLHF.

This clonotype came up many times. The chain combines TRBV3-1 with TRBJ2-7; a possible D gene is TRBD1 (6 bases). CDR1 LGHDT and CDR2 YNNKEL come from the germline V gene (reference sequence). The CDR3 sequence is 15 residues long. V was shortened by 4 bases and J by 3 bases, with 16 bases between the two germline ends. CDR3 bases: TGTGCCAGCAGCCGCCAGGGGTCGGGAAGCTACGAGCAGTACTTC. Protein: CASSRQGSGSYEQYF.